This record concerns one T cell receptor beta chain sequence. The sample originates from a study of T-cell reconstitution after alpha-beta-depleted transplantation in children. Germline CDR1 and CDR2: DFQATT and SNEGSKA (reference sequence). The CDR3 covers 13 residues. V was shortened by 5 bases and J by 7 bases, with 14 bases between the two germline ends. A library of TCRbeta sequences, prepared with unique molecular identifiers, was generated. TCRdb recomputed calls from the PCR reads with MiXCR, one row per CDR3 protein. This sample has under 850,000 distinct CDR3 sequences, with about an eighth found just once.

This chain joins TRBV20-1 and TRBJ1-4; D is possibly TRBD1 (5 bases). The sequenced sample was PBMCs, obtained before TCRalphabeta/CD19-depleted stem cell transplant. The TCR sequence derives from a girl aged 2-10 years with congenital amegakaryocytic thrombocytopenia, due to receive a stem cell transplant. As DNA, the CDR3 is TGCAGTGCTCTAGCGGGGCATGGTGAAAAACTGTTTTTT. Translating it yields CSALAGHGEKLFF.